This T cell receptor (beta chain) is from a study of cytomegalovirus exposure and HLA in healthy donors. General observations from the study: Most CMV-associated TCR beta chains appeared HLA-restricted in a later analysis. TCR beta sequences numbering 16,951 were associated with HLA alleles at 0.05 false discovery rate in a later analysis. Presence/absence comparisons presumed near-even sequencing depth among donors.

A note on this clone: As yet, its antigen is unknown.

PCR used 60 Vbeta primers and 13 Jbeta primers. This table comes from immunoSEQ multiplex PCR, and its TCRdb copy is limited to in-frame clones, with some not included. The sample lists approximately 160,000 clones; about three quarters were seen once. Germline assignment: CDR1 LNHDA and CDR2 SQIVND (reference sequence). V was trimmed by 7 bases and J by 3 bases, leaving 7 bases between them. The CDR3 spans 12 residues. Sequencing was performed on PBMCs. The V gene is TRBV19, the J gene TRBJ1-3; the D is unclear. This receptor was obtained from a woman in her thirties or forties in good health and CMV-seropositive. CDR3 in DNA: TGTGCCAGTAACCAGATTGGAAACACCATATATTTT. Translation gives CASNQIGNTIYF.